Below are 18 T cell receptor beta chains sequenced from a single sample in a study of blood T cell repertoires in COVID-19. TCRdb's copy holds only in-frame clones and misses some; the assay was immunoSEQ multiplex PCR. The repertoire consists of roughly 120,000 clones, with 86% occurring once and the leading ten covering approximately 7.2%. Sequenced: peripheral blood. These receptors all come from an older man who had recovered from COVID-19.

The DNA for the CDR3 is TGTGCCAGCACCCCCTCGAGGGCCCACACAGATACGCAGTATTTT. This codes for CASTPSRAHTDTQYF. The chain uses TRBV28 and TRBJ2-3; perhaps TRBD2 as D (5 bases). Germline lookup yields CDR1 MDHEN and CDR2 SYDVKM. V lost 7 bases, J lost 2 bases, and 16 bases lay in between. CDR3 length: 15 amino acids.

This clone was recorded only once. The gene calls are TRBV3-1 (or the pseudogene TRBV3-2) and TRBJ1-6; D perhaps matches TRBD1 (5 bases). The CDR3 totals 12 residues. CDR1 and CDR2 from the germline V gene are LGHDT and YNNKEL (reference sequence). Trimming shortened V by 4 bases and J by 7 bases, and 5 bases separated the two germline ends. CDR3 coding DNA: TGTGCCAGCAGCCCAGGGAATTCACCCCTCCACTTT. Translated, it gives CASSPGNSPLHF.

This clone was seen once. This chain connects TRBV5-1 to TRBJ1-2; TRBD1 aligns across 7 bases. Germline V gene sequence: CDR1 SGHRS, CDR2 YFSETQ. The CDR3 has 14 amino acids. V shed 4 bases and J 5 bases; nucleotides not matched to a gene: 8. The CDR3 is CASSLRDSLYGYTF. The CDR3 region has the DNA TGCGCCAGCAGCCTAAGGGACAGTCTATATGGCTACACCTTC.

The chain recombines TRBV27 with TRBJ1-1; D ambiguous. Germline assignment: CDR1 MNHEY and CDR2 SMNVEV (reference sequence). Trimming took 4 bases from V and 4 from J, leaving 10 bases between them. This CDR3 is 13 amino acids long. In DNA form, the CDR3 reads TGTGCCAGCAGTTCGAGCGCGGGCACTGAAGCTTTCTTT. Its protein product is CASSSSAGTEAFF.

The chain uses TRBV12-3 or TRBV12-4 and TRBJ2-2, with D unresolved. The CDR3 covers 12 residues. V gave up 9 bases and J gave up 6 bases, with 11 bases separating them. The CDR3 here is CASNSYPGELFF. CDR3 in DNA: TGTGCCAGTAACTCCTATCCCGGGGAGCTGTTTTTT.

The V call is TRBV4-1, the J call TRBJ2-1; 8 bases line up with TRBD2. Trimming at V came to 3 bases and at J to 7 bases, leaving 8 bases not matched to a gene. CDR1 and CDR2 from the germline V gene are MGHRA and YSYEKL. The CDR3 extends over 15 amino acids. CDR3 DNA: TGCGCCAGCAGCCAGACCGGGACTAGGCTGAATGAGCAGTTCTTC. Translating it yields CASSQTGTRLNEQFF.

The rearrangement joins TRBV5-1 to TRBJ2-7; 9 nucleotides align to TRBD1. Germline CDR1 is SGHRS and CDR2 is YFSETQ. The junction had 5 bases not matched to a gene; V was cut back by 1 base and J by 6 bases. CDR3 length: 14 amino acids. The CDR3 spells CASSLTGQGGEQYF. For the CDR3, the DNA is TGCGCCAGCAGCTTGACGGGACAGGGAGGCGAGCAGTACTTC. Complete variable domain (other parts from reference TRBV5-1 and TRBJ2-7): KAGVTQTPRYLIKTRGQQVTLSCSPISGHRSVSWYQQTPGQGLQFLFEYFSETQRNKGNFPGRFSGRQFSNSRSEMNVSTLELGDSALYLCASSLTGQGGEQYFGPGTRLTVT.

The CDR3, as DNA: TGCGCCAGCAGCCCTCGGACAGGGTCCGTGGATACGCAGTATTTT. Protein sequence: CASSPRTGSVDTQYF. This chain joins TRBV4-1 and TRBJ2-3, with 8 bases identical to TRBD1. Germline CDR1 is MGHRA and CDR2 is YSYEKL. This CDR3 has 15 residues. V shed 4 bases and J 6 bases; nucleotides not matched to a gene: 9.

This chain joins TRBV20-1 and TRBJ2-1; no clear D gene. In germline, CDR1 is DFQATT, CDR2 SNEGSKA (reference sequence). V dropped 0 bases and J dropped 10 bases, with 7 bases sitting between them. This CDR3 is 11 amino acids long. The CDR3 here is CSARDLREQFF. CDR3 DNA: TGCAGTGCTAGAGATTTGAGAGAGCAGTTCTTC.

This rearrangement joins TRBV5-1 to TRBJ1-1, with D maybe TRBD1 (5 bases). V was shortened by 0 bases and J by 3 bases, with 9 bases between the two germline ends. This CDR3 comprises 14 residues. The germline gives CDR1 SGHRS, CDR2 YFSETQ. The CDR3 coding sequence is TGCGCCAGCAGCTTGGCCGGGGGGTACACTGAAGCTTTCTTT. This sequence encodes CASSLAGGYTEAFF.

The chain has TRBV6-5 and TRBJ1-5; D not certain. V lost 7 bases and J lost 10, with 23 bases in between. Germline loops: CDR1 MNHEY, CDR2 SVGAGI. CDR3 length: 15 residues. The DNA of the CDR3 is TGTGCCAGCACCCCCCTTGACACCGGGATGGGTCCCCAGCATTTT. This sequence encodes CASTPLDTGMGPQHF.

On this clone: Different DNA sequences within this sample yield the same CDR3. This sequence joins TRBV19 and TRBJ1-2; D possibly corresponds to TRBD1 (5 bases). This CDR3 is 13 amino acids long. The V gene's germline CDR1 is LNHDA and CDR2 SQIVND (reference sequence). V was pared by 5 bases and J by 4 bases, with 11 bases between. DNA for the CDR3: TGTGCCAGTAGTCCGCAGGGCTTCTATGGCTACACCTTC. It codes for CASSPQGFYGYTF.

The chain carries TRBV15 and TRBJ2-3; TRBD2 matches 12 bases. Trimming cost V 1 base and J 2 bases; bases outside gene matches: 1. The V gene's germline CDR1 is LNHNV and CDR2 YYDKDF (reference sequence). The CDR3 length is 16 residues. The CDR3 nucleotides are TGTGCCACCAGCAGAGCTAGCGGGAGGGCCACAGATACGCAGTATTTT. This translates into CATSRASGRATDTQYF.

V usage is TRBV28 and J usage is TRBJ1-2; D is ambiguous. The CDR3 contains 14 residues. Germline CDR1 MDHEN, CDR2 SYDVKM. Trimming removed 5 bases at V and 2 bases at J, with 12 bases between. CDR3 coding DNA: TGTGCCAGCAGTCCCGGGGATACCAACTATGGCTACACCTTC. Its translation is CASSPGDTNYGYTF.

This clone was recorded only once. Other nucleotide sequences from this sample produce the same CDR3. The chain joins TRBV6-5 to TRBJ1-2; 7 nucleotides agree with TRBD1. The CDR3 spans 13 residues. Germline CDR1 and CDR2: MNHEY and SVGAGI. V shed 7 bases, J shed 1 base, and the junction held 3 bases outside the gene matches. The CDR3 here is CASTRDSNYGYTF. In DNA, the CDR3 is TGTGCCAGCACCCGGGACAGTAACTATGGCTACACCTTC.

The V gene is TRBV7-3, the J gene TRBJ2-7; 12 bases are shared with TRBD2. The germline CDR1 and CDR2 sequences are SGHTA and FQGTGA. The CDR3 sequence is 17 residues long. J lost 4 bases, V lost 0 bases, and 7 bases had no gene match. The CDR3 DNA reads as TGTGCCAGCAGCTTAACGGGCACTAGCGGGGGGTTATACGAGCAGTACTTC. Translation: CASSLTGTSGGLYEQYF.

V is TRBV5-1 and J is TRBJ2-1; tentative D call: TRBD1 (6 bases). The V gene's germline CDR1 is SGHRS and CDR2 YFSETQ. The CDR3 loop spans 14 amino acids. V lost 3 bases to trimming and J lost 8 bases, with 15 bases between them. CDR3 DNA: TGCGCCAGCAGCTCGCAGGGGCCGATCCATGAGCAGTTCTTC. As protein: CASSSQGPIHEQFF.

This clone showed up many times. The chain links TRBV2 to TRBJ1-6; the D gene is possibly TRBD1 (5 bases). Trimming cost V 0 bases and J 7 bases, with 13 bases left between them. There are 16 residues in the CDR3. Germline V gives CDR1 SNHLY, CDR2 FYNNEI. CDR3 DNA: TGTGCCAGCAGTGAAGCCCCGACAGTACGAAATTCACCCCTCCACTTT. Protein: CASSEAPTVRNSPLHF.